This T cell receptor (beta chain) is from a study of blood T cells in healthy people across ages (dated by TCRdb to 2015 to 2017). Describing the broader study: Template switching captured roughly one uniquely barcoded TCR beta cDNA molecule per two T cells in model experiments. To track age-related changes in TCR beta repertoire diversity, the study relied on deep sequencing normalized with unique cDNA molecular identifiers. To avoid experimental bias, donors of different ages were randomly spread across the sequencing lanes. For two donors (one aged 18 to 30 and one aged 80 or older), the study analyzed two additional independent replicas of 1 million unique cDNA reads from the same blood draw. Four age groups were formed from the donors: young (average roughly 15 years), middle-aged (approximately 40), aged (more than 55) and long-lived (roughly 88). Beyond this particular receptor, the publication reports: Estimates of total diversity based on one million sequenced T cells were regarded as lower bounds and as underestimates. As age increased, observed TCR beta diversity per million T cells dropped in a roughly linear way, and a significant reduction was already evident by age 40. There was a strong correlation between observed TCR beta diversity and the percentage of naive T cells measured by flow cytometry. The long-lived group showed more naive CD4+ T cells, fewer expanded clones and increased TCR diversity than the aged group, suggesting age selection. Donor CMV infection status was unknown, potentially confounding age-related changes in expanded clonotypes. Conclusive comparison of naive and antigen-experienced compartments was prevented by the profiling of bulk unsorted PBMCs.

Donors were 40 or so systemically healthy Caucasian individuals from Russia aged roughly 6 to 90 years. Approximately 11 milliliters of peripheral blood were drawn from each donor into EDTA-treated Vacutainer tubes. Ficoll-Paque density-gradient centrifugation was used to isolate PBMCs, with at least 6.5 million per sample. Total RNA was extracted from PBMCs with Trizol reagent, with at least 6 micrograms obtained per sample. For every donor, flow cytometry on a PBMC aliquot measured the percentage of naive CD45RAhigh/CD27high T cells. Details on this clonotype: No antigen is known for it. No base quality information exists; no much larger clone differs at one position.

The CDR3 goes from the cysteine to the phenylalanine over 12 residues. Here the CDR3 DNA is all that survives: 36 bases in frame from base 1. Unmatched junction bases come to 3, with V trimmed by 8 bases and J by 4 bases. As encoded in the germline V gene, CDR1 is SGHTA while CDR2 is FQGTGA. Receptors were amplified or captured by 5' RACE. The reads were generated on an Illumina HiSeq 2500. The second PCR ran for about 6 to 11 cycles and used a J-beta primer mix along with a sample-barcoded 5' primer. A template-switch 5' adaptor carrying 12 random nucleotides introduced a unique molecular identifier onto each TCR beta cDNA molecule. Each sample yielded at least 3 million CDR3-containing paired-end reads. The Mint cDNA synthesis kit, primed by a TRBC-specific oligonucleotide, was used to synthesize first-strand cDNA from all RNA. After uracil-DNA glycosylase treatment, a first 18-cycle PCR used universal primers M1SS and BC2_uni_R on all cDNA. The study's processing was this. Normalization of each sample was performed by random selection of 1 million high-quality reads, each carrying a distinct molecular identifier. Reads sharing molecular identifiers were discarded rather than binned into consensus sequences. MiTCR, run with a Q25 quality threshold and the strictest error-elimination algorithm, handled CDR3 identification, clonotype clustering and error correction. A nonparametric unseen species model with Euler transformation was used to estimate a lower bound on total TCR beta diversity. In-frame beta chains were kept once TCRdb had trimmed the public reads at Q25 with fastp and called clones with MiXCR. Merged by CDR3 protein, the rows form single entries marked with the most common genes and DNA. TCRdb, not the authors, supplied the V and J calls. The sample records just over 800,000 distinct CDR3 sequences, around 68% of which are singletons. The top ten clones comprise around a quarter of the sample.

The sequence was collected from a man aged 25 to 45 in good health. The sample was blood. The rearrangement joined TRBV7-3 to TRBJ2-3; TRBD2 fits 7 bases in the junction. The DNA sequence is TGTGCCAGCTCAGCGGGGTCAGATACGCAGTATTTT. This yields the protein CASSAGSDTQYF.